This TCR beta chain was documented in a study of blood T cell repertoires in COVID-19. In the study overall: Material from acute and convalescent COVID-19 was sourced from the United States, Italy and Spain.

The CDR3 loop spans 18 amino acids. Trimming took off 0 bases at V and 0 bases at J, with 17 bases between the two ends. The germline gives CDR1 SGDLS, CDR2 YYNGEE. As handled by the study authors: Estimation of nucleated cell counts was performed using reference gene primer amplification. Sequenced by immunoSEQ multiplex PCR; TCRdb stores in-frame clones only, minus some. The V and J calls and the clone size are those of that table, but D and trimming were determined from the DNA. The sample includes fewer than 200,000 clones, approximately 81% of them seen just once. This TCR was recovered from a woman in her thirties or forties with acute COVID-19. This chain uses TRBV9 with TRBJ2-3, with unresolved D. Source material: PBMCs or T cells enriched from blood (not recorded which). The CDR3 sequence is CASSVDPWLEPSTDTQYF. The CDR3 nucleotides read TGTGCCAGCAGCGTAGACCCTTGGTTGGAGCCTAGCACAGATACGCAGTATTTT. Using reference TRBV9 and TRBJ2-3 for the parts outside the CDR3, the full variable domain is DSGVTQTPKHLITATGQRVTLRCSPRSGDLSVYWYQQSLDQGLQFLIQYYNGEERAKGNILERFSAQQFPDLHSELNLSSLELGDSALYFCASSVDPWLEPSTDTQYFGPGTRLTVL.